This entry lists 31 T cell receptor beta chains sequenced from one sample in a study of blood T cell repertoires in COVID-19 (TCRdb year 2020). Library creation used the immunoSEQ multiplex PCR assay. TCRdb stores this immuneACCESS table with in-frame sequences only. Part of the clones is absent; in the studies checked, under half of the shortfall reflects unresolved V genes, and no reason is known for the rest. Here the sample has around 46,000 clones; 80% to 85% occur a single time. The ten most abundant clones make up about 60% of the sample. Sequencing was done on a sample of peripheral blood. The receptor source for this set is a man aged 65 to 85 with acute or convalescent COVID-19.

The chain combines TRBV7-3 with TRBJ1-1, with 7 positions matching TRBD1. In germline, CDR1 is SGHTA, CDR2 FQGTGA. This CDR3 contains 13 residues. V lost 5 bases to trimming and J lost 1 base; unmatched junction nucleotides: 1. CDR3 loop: CASSRQGNTEAFF. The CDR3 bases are TGTGCCAGCAGCCGACAGGGGAACACTGAAGCTTTCTTT.

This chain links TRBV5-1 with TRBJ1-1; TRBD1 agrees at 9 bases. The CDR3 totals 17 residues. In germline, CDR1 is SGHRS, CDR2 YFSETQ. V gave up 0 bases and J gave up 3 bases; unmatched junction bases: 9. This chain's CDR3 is CASSLAGTGLQDTEAFF. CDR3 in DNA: TGCGCCAGCAGCTTGGCCGGGACAGGGTTACAGGACACTGAAGCTTTCTTT.

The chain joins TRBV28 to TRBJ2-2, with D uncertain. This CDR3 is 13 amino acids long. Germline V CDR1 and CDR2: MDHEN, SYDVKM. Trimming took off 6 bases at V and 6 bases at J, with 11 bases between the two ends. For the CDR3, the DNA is TGTGCCAGCAGGCGACATGTTCCCGGGGAGCTGTTTTTT. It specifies CASRRHVPGELFF.

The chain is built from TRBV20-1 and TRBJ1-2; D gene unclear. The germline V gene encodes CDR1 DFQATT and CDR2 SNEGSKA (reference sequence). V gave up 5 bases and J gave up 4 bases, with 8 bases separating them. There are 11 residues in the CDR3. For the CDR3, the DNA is TGCAGTGCTGAAAGAGGCTATGGCTACACCTTC. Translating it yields CSAERGYGYTF.

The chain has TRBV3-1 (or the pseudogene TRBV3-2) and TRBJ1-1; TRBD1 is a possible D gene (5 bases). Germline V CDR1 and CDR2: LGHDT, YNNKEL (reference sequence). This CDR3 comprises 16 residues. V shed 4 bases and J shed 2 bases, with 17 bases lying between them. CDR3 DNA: TGTGCCAGCAGCCCCCCGGGGAGGGGAGGAAACACTGAAGCTTTCTTT. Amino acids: CASSPPGRGGNTEAFF.

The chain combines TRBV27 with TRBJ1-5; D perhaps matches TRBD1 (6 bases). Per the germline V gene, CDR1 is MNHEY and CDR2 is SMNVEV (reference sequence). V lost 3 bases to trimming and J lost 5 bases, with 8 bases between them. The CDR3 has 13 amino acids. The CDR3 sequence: CASSFYRDQPQHF. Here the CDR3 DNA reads TGTGCCAGCAGTTTTTACAGGGATCAGCCCCAGCATTTT.

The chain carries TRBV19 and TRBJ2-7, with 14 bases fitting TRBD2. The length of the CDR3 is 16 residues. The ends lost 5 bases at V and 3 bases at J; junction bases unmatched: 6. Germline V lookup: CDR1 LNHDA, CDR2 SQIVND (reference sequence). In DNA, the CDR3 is TGTGCCAGTAGTCCATTGGGACTAGCGGGGGACTACGAGCAGTACTTC. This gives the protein CASSPLGLAGDYEQYF.

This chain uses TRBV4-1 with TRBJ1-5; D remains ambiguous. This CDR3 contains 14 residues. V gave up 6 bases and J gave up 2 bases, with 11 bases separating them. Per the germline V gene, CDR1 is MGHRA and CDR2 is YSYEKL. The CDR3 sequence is CASRREEGNQPQHF. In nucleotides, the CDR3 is TGCGCCAGCAGGAGGGAGGAAGGCAATCAGCCCCAGCATTTT.

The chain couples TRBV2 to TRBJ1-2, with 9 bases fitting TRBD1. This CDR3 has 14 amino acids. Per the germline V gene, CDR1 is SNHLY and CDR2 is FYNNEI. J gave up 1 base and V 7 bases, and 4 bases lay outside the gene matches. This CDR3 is CASNTGGLNYGYTF. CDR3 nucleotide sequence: TGTGCCAGCAATACAGGGGGCCTTAACTATGGCTACACCTTC.

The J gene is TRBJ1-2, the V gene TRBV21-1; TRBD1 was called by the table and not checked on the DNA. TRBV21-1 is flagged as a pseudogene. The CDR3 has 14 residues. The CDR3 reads CASSPHRTGHGYTF. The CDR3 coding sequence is TGTGCCAGCAGCCCCCATCGGACAGGGCATGGCTACACCTTC.

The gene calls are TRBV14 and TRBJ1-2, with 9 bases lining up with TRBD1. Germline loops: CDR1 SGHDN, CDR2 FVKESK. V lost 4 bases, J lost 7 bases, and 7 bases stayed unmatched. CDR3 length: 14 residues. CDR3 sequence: CASSRDRARAGYTF. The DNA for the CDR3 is TGTGCCAGCAGCCGGGACAGGGCACGGGCTGGCTACACCTTC.

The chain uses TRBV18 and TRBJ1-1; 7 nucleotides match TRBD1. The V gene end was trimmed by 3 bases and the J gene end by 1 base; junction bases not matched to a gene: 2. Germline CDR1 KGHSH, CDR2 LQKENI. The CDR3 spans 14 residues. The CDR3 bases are TGTGCCAGCTCACCGACAGGGTCGAACACTGAAGCTTTCTTT. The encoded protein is CASSPTGSNTEAFF.

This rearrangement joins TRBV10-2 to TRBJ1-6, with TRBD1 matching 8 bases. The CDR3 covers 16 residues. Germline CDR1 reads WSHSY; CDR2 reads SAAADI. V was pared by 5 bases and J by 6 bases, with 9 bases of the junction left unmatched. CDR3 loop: CASSYGQGRGNSPLHF. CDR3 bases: TGCGCCAGCAGTTATGGACAGGGTAGGGGTAATTCACCCCTCCACTTT.

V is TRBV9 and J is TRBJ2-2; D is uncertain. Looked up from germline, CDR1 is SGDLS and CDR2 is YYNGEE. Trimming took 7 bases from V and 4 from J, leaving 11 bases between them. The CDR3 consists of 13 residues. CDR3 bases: TGTGCCAGCGGCCCCCCGGGCACCGGGGAGCTGTTTTTT. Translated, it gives CASGPPGTGELFF.

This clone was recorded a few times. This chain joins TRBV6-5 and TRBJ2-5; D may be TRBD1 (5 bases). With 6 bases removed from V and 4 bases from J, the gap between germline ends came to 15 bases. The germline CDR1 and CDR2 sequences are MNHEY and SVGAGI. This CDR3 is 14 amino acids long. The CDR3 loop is CASRPTDLLETQYF. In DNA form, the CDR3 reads TGTGCCAGCAGACCGACAGACCTCTTAGAGACCCAGTACTTC.

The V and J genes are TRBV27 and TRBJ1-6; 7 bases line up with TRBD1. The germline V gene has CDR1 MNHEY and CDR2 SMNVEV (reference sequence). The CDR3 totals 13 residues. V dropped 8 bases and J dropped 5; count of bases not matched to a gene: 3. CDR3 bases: TGTGCCAGCGGGACAGACGATAATTCACCCCTCCACTTT. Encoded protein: CASGTDDNSPLHF.

CDR3 sequence reads: CASSHTSVSSGANVLTF. In DNA, the CDR3 is TGCGCCAGCAGCCATACTAGCGTGAGCTCTGGGGCCAACGTCCTGACTTTC. The chain links TRBV5-1 to TRBJ2-6, with 7 bases matching TRBD2. The CDR3 has 17 residues. Losses at the gene ends were 4 bases for V and 0 bases for J; bases not matched to a gene: 7. The V gene's germline CDR1 is SGHRS and CDR2 YFSETQ.

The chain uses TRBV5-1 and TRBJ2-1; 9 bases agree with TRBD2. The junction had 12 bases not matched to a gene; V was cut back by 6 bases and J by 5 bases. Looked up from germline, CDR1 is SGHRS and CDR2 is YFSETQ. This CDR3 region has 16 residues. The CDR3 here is CASTHGWTSANNEQFF. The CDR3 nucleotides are TGCGCCAGCACTCATGGCTGGACTAGCGCTAACAATGAGCAGTTCTTC.

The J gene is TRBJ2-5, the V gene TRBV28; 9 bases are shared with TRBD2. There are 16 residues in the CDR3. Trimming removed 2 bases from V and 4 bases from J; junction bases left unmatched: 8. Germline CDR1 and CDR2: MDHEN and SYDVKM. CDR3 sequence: CASSLPLSGRGETQYF. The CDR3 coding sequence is TGTGCCAGCAGTTTACCCCTTAGCGGGAGAGGAGAGACCCAGTACTTC.

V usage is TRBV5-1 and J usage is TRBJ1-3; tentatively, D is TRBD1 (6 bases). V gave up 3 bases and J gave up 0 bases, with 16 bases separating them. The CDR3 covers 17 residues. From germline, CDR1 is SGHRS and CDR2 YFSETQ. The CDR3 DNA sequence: TGCGCCAGCAGCTCTCCGACAGGTACAAACTCTGGAAACACCATATATTTT. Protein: CASSSPTGTNSGNTIYF.

The CDR3: CASRRQGNQPQHF. CDR3 bases: TGTGCCAGCAGGAGACAGGGGAATCAGCCCCAGCATTTT. V and J are TRBV27 and TRBJ1-5; 8 nucleotides match TRBD1. Germline lookup yields CDR1 MNHEY and CDR2 SMNVEV (reference sequence). V lost 6 bases, J lost 4 bases, and 2 bases stayed unmatched. CDR3 length: 13 amino acids.

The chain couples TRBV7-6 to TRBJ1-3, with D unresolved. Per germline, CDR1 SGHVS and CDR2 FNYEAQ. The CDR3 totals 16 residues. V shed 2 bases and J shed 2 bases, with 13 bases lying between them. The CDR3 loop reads CASSLLVTGTGNTIYF. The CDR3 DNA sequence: TGTGCCAGCAGCTTATTGGTCACGGGGACTGGAAACACCATATATTTT.

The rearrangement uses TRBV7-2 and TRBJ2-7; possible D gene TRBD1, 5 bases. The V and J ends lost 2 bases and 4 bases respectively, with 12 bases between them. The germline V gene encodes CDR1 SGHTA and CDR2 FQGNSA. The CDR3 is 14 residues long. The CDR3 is CASSLNPGFYEQYF. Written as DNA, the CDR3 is TGTGCCAGCAGCTTAAATCCAGGGTTTTACGAGCAGTACTTC.

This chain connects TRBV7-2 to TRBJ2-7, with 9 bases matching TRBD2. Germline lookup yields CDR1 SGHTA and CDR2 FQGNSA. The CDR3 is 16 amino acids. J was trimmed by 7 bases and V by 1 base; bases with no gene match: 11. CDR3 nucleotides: TGTGCCAGCAGCTTAGTCGGCGGGGGGGCCTCCGGGGAGCAGTACTTC. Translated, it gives CASSLVGGGASGEQYF.

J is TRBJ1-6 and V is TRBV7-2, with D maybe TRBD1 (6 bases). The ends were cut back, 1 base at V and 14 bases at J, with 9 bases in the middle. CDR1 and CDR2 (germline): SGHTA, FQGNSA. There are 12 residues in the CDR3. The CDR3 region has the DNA TGTGCCAGCAGCTTAGATGAGGGGGCCCTCCACTTT. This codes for CASSLDEGALHF.

DNA for the CDR3: TGTGCCAGCACCATGGTCCGAGATTCACCCCTCCACTTT. This translates into CASTMVRDSPLHF. The J gene is TRBJ1-6, the V gene TRBV2; D not certain. CDR1 SNHLY and CDR2 FYNNEI come from the germline V gene. The CDR3 contains 13 residues. Trimming removed 7 bases at V and 8 bases at J, with 12 bases between.

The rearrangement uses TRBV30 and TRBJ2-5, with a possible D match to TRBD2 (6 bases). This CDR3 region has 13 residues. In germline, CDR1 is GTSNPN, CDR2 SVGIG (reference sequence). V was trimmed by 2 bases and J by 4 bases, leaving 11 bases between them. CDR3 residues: CAWSLGGGETQYF. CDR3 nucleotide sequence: TGTGCCTGGAGTCTGGGGGGAGGAGAGACCCAGTACTTC.

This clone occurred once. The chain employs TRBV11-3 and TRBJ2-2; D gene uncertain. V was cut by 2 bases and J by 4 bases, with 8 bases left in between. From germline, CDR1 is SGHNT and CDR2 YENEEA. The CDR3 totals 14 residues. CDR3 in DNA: TGTGCCAGCAGCTTAACGCGGAGCACCGGGGAGCTGTTTTTT. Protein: CASSLTRSTGELFF.

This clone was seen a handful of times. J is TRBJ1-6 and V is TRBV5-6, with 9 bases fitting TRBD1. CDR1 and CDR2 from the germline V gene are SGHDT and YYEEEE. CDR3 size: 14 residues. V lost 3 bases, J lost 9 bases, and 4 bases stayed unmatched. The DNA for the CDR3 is TGTGCCAGCAGCTCCCGGGACAGGGTTTCACCCCTCCACTTT. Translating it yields CASSSRDRVSPLHF.

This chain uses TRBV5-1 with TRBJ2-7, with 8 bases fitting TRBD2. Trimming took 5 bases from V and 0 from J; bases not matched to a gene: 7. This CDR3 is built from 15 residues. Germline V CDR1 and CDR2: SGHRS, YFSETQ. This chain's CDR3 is CASRWTGGSSYEQYF. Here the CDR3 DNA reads TGCGCCAGCAGATGGACGGGGGGGAGCTCCTACGAGCAGTACTTC.

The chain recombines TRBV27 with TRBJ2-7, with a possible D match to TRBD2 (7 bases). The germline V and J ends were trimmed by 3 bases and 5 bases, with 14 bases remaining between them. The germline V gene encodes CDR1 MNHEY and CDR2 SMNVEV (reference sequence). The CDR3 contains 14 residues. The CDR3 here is CASSFLGGHDEQYF. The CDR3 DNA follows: TGTGCCAGCAGTTTCCTCGGGGGGCACGACGAGCAGTACTTC.